The rows below give T cell receptor beta chains drawn from one sample of a study of response to subunit inactivated influenza vaccine. TCRdb analysed the RT-PCR reads with MiXCR anew, one entry per CDR3 protein. This table has 550,000 to 800,000 distinct CDR3 sequences, about 15% appearing once. Sequences were derived from PBMCs from blood, sampled around 15 days before vaccination. These receptors originate from a man aged 50 to 59 who received an inactivated influenza vaccine. The CDR3 runs from the conserved cysteine through the conserved F or W. A D gene is named only where the DNA matches it firmly. The size entry is marked missing in some rows and otherwise reads once, few, many or a size class.

CASSLMGQGARDTQYF TGTGCCAGCAGTTTGATGGGACAGGGGGCGCGAGATACGCAGTATTTT TRBJ2-3 TRBV12-3/TRBV12-4 TRBD1 few
CSARRPIGGPDTQYF TGCAGTGCTAGACGACCCATTGGGGGCCCAGATACGCAGTATTTT TRBJ2-3 TRBV20-1 - many
CASSLARGPTEAFF TGTGCCAGTAGCCTCGCCAGGGGGCCCACTGAAGCTTTCTTT TRBJ1-1 TRBV19 TRBD1 few
CASSFFPLTGELFF TGTGCCAGCAGTTTTTTCCCCCTCACCGGGGAGCTGTTTTTT TRBJ2-2 TRBV12-3/TRBV12-4 - many
CASSLQGGAPLHF TGTGCCAGCAGTTTACAGGGAGGGGCTCCCCTCCACTTT TRBJ1-6 TRBV12-3/TRBV12-4 - few
CATRDSHTDTQYF TGTGCCACCCGGGACTCCCACACAGATACGCAGTATTTT TRBJ2-3 TRBV10-3 - many
CSVDTAPEAQYF TGCAGCGTTGATACAGCCCCTGAGGCCCAGTACTTC TRBJ2-5 TRBV29-1 - -
CSARDTGLQETQYF TGCAGTGCTAGAGATACGGGCCTTCAAGAGACCCAGTACTTC TRBJ2-5 TRBV20-1 - many
CSAHRGGGGYEKLFF TGCAGTGCCCACCGCGGGGGGGGCGGCTATGAAAAACTGTTTTTT TRBJ1-4 TRBV20-1 - -
CASSLGPSVGSYEQYF TGTGCCAGCAGTTTAGGGCCCAGCGTGGGGTCCTACGAGCAGTACTTC TRBJ2-7 TRBV12-3/TRBV12-4 - many
CASSLNLVQEAFF TGTGCCAGCAGTTTAAATCTTGTACAGGAAGCTTTCTTT TRBJ1-1 TRBV12-3/TRBV12-4 - many
CASGSTDTQYF TGTGCCAGCGGTAGTACAGATACGCAGTATTTT TRBJ2-3 TRBV11-2 - -
CASSQWDHYRHTQYF TGTGCCAGCAGCCAATGGGACCACTACCGTCATACGCAGTATTTT TRBJ2-3 TRBV3-1 - many
CASSVGSGGYEQYF TGCGCCAGCAGTGTGGGTAGCGGGGGGTACGAGCAGTACTTC TRBJ2-7 TRBV10-2 TRBD2 few
CASLAYNEQFF TGTGCCAGCCTTGCTTACAATGAGCAGTTCTTC TRBJ2-1 TRBV7-9 - few
CAISESAIWGPSGANVLTF TGTGCCATCAGTGAGTCAGCCATTTGGGGACCCTCTGGGGCCAACGTCCTGACTTTC TRBJ2-6 TRBV10-3 - -
CASSQDPGVAQYF TGTGCCAGCAGTCAAGATCCAGGGGTGGCCCAGTACTTC TRBJ2-5 TRBV7-3 - -
CASSPGSFLNQPQHF TGTGCCAGCAGCCCCGGATCCTTCCTAAATCAGCCCCAGCATTTT TRBJ1-5 TRBV27 - -
CASSQEGRGRTEAFF TGCGCCAGCAGCCAAGAGGGCAGGGGGAGGACTGAAGCTTTCTTT TRBJ1-1 TRBV4-1 TRBD1 -
CASSGGANVLTF TGTGCCAGCAGTGGGGGGGCCAACGTCCTGACTTTC TRBJ2-6 TRBV2 - -
CASSPRGGTGYSYEQYF TGTGCCAGCAGCCCTAGGGGCGGGACAGGGTACTCCTACGAGCAGTACTTC TRBJ2-7 TRBV7-2 TRBD1 -
CASSPGLLSIYEQYF TGTGCCAGCAGCCCGGGACTGCTATCAATCTACGAGCAGTACTTC TRBJ2-7 TRBV27 - few
CASSRKGTNTEAFF TGTGCCAGCAGTCGAAAGGGGACGAACACTGAAGCTTTCTTT TRBJ1-1 TRBV12-3/TRBV12-4 - many
CAVRDHTYEQYF TGTGCCGTCCGTGACCATACCTACGAGCAGTACTTC TRBJ2-7 TRBV7-9 - few
CASSLRRRSTDTQYF TGTGCCAGCAGTTTACGACGGAGGAGCACAGATACGCAGTATTTT TRBJ2-3 TRBV12-3/TRBV12-4 - once
CASTQARRLSYGYTF TGTGCCAGCACCCAAGCGAGGCGGCTCTCCTATGGCTACACCTTC TRBJ1-2 TRBV7-2 - -
CASSYPFTGGGRDTQYF TGTGCCAGCAGTTACCCGTTCACAGGCGGTGGTAGAGATACGCAGTATTTT TRBJ2-3 TRBV6-8 - -
CASRDSNYGYTF TGTGCCAGCCGGGACAGCAACTATGGCTACACCTTC TRBJ1-2 TRBV12-3/TRBV12-4 TRBD1 many
CASRIGGGEQYF TGTGCCAGCAGGATAGGAGGGGGCGAGCAGTACTTC TRBJ2-7 TRBV7-2 - -
CSASGRVKNTGELFF TGCAGTGCCTCGGGCAGGGTAAAGAACACCGGGGAGCTGTTTTTT TRBJ2-2 TRBV20-1 - -
CSARVRAGGPNEQFF TGCAGTGCTAGAGTAAGAGCGGGAGGGCCCAATGAGCAGTTCTTC TRBJ2-1 TRBV20-1 TRBD2 -
CAISDHGGGNTEAFF TGTGCCATCAGTGATCACGGGGGGGGTAACACTGAAGCTTTCTTT TRBJ1-1 TRBV10-3 - few
CASSLFGRGVSNQPQHF TGTGCCAGCAGCTTATTCGGGAGGGGTGTGAGCAATCAGCCCCAGCATTTT TRBJ1-5 TRBV7-2 - -
CASTRASGKFF TGCGCCAGCACTCGGGCTAGCGGGAAGTTCTTC TRBJ2-1 TRBV23-1 TRBD2 once
CSAKQHNSPLHF TGCAGTGCTAAACAGCATAATTCACCCCTCCACTTT TRBJ1-6 TRBV20-1 - -
CAGTGQNTGELFF TGTGCCGGGACAGGGCAGAACACCGGGGAGCTGTTTTTT TRBJ2-2 TRBV27 TRBD1 -
CSALGQGVRELFF TGCAGTGCATTAGGACAGGGAGTGAGGGAGCTGTTTTTT TRBJ2-2 TRBV20-1 TRBD1 many
CASSPGQGNQPQHF TGCGCCAGCAGCCCCGGACAGGGCAATCAGCCCCAGCATTTT TRBJ1-5 TRBV18 TRBD1 many
CASSSGTSGRGINEQFF TGTGCCAGCAGTTCTGGGACTAGCGGGAGAGGGATCAATGAGCAGTTCTTC TRBJ2-1 TRBV12-3/TRBV12-4 TRBD2 many
CASSLEVGQAVYGYTF TGTGCCAGCAGCCTAGAGGTTGGGCAGGCCGTTTATGGCTACACCTTC TRBJ1-2 TRBV7-6 - few
CASSLPQGPYEQYF TGTGCCAGCAGTCTTCCACAGGGGCCCTACGAGCAGTACTTC TRBJ2-7 TRBV12-3/TRBV12-4 TRBD1 few
CITTRGLGGYTF TGCATAACGACTAGGGGTTTGGGCGGCTACACCTTC TRBJ1-2 TRBV20-1 - -